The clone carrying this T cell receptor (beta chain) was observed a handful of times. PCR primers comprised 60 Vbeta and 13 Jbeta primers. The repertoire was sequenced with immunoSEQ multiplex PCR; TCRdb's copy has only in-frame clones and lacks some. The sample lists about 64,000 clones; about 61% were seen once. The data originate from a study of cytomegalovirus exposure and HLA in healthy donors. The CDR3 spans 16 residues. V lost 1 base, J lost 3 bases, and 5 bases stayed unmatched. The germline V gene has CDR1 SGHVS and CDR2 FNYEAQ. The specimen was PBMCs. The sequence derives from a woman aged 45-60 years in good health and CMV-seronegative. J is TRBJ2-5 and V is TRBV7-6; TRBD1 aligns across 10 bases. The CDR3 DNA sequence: TGTGCCAGCAGCTTAGAGCCCGGGACAGGGGAAGAGACCCAGTACTTC. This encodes CASSLEPGTGEETQYF.